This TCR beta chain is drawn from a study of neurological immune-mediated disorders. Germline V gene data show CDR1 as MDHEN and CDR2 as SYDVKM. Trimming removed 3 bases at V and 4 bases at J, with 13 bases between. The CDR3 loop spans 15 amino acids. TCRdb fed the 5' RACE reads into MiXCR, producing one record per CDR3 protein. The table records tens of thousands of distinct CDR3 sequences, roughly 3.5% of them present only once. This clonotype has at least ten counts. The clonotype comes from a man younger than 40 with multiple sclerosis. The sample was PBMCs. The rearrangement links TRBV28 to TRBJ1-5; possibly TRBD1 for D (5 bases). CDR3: CASSLRDSPNQPQHF. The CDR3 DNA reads TGTGCCAGCAGTTTGCGCGACAGCCCTAATCAGCCCCAGCATTTT.